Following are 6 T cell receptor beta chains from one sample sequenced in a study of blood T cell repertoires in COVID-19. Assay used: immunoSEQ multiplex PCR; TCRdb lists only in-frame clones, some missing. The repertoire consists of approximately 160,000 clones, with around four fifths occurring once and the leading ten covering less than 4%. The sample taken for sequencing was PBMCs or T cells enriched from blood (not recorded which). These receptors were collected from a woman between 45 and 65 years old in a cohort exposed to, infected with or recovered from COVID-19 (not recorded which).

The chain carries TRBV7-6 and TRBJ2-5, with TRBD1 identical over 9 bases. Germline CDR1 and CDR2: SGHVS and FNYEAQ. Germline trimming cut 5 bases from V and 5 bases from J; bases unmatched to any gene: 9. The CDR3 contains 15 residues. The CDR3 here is CASSADRGLEETQYF. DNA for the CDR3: TGTGCCAGCAGCGCGGACAGGGGTCTGGAGGAGACCCAGTACTTC.

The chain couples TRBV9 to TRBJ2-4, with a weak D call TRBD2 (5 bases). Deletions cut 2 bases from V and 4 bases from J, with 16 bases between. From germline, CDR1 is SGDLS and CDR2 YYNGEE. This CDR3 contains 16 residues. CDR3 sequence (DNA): TGTGCCAGCAGCGTGTCGTACCGGGGAGCTAAAAACATTCAGTACTTC. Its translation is CASSVSYRGAKNIQYF.

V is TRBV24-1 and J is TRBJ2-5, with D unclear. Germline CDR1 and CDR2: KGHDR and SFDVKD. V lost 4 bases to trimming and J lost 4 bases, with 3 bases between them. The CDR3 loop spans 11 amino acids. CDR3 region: CATSDLETQYF. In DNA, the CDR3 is TGTGCCACCAGTGACCTAGAGACCCAGTACTTC.

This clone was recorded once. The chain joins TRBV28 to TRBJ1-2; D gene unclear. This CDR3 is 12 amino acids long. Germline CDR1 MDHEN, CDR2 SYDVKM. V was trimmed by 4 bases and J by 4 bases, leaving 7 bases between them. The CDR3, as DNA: TGTGCCAGCAGTTCTTACACCTATGGCTACACCTTC. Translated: CASSSYTYGYTF.

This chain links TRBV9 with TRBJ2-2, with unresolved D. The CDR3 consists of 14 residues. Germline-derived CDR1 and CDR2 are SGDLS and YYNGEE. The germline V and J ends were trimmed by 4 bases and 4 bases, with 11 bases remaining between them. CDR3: CASSLNSGTGELFF. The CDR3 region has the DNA TGTGCCAGCAGCCTTAACAGTGGCACCGGGGAGCTGTTTTTT.

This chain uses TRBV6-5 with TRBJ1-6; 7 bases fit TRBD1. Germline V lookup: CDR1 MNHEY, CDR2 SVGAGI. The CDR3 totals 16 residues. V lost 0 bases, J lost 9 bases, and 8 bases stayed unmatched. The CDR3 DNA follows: TGTGCCAGCAGTTACTCGGAGGGGGCGCCCGGTTCACCCCTCCACTTT. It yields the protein CASSYSEGAPGSPLHF.